This TCR beta chain was identified during a study of lymphopenia after photon versus proton radiotherapy. The CDR3 extends over 11 amino acids. The germline V gene has CDR1 DFQATT and CDR2 SNEGSKA (reference sequence). Trimming removed 6 bases from V and 3 bases from J, with 8 bases in between. Clones were sequenced by immunoSEQ multiplex PCR, and TCRdb holds only the in-frame ones, with some missing. The sample yields 17,000 or so clones, roughly nine tenths seen once. The chain couples TRBV20-1 to TRBJ1-1; a weak D match, TRBD1 (5 bases). This clonotype originated in a man in his 70s with pancreatic cancer. The sequences come from peripheral blood, collected from a patient treated with proton-based radiotherapy. The CDR3 nucleotides are TGCAGTGCCCAGGGCTACACTGAAGCTTTCTTT. This translates into CSAQGYTEAFF.